Each of the 26 T cell receptor beta chains below was sequenced from the same sample in a study of identical twins. TCRdb re-called the 5' RACE reads through MiXCR, storing one row per CDR3 protein. The data show around 680,000 distinct CDR3 sequences, around 8.3% seen once. These records were also assigned to another study, of yellow fever vaccine responses in identical twins.

Sequencing input: PBMCs. The receptor source for this set is a woman aged 18 to 35 in good health.

V gene TRBV11-2 combines with J gene TRBJ2-5, with TRBD2 matching over 9 bases. This CDR3 region has 18 residues. CDR1 SGHAT and CDR2 FQNNGV come from the germline V gene. Trimming took 1 base from V and 3 from J; bases not matched to a gene: 12. CDR3 protein: CASSLGAAGGGGKETQYF. CDR3 nucleotide sequence: TGTGCCAGCAGCTTAGGGGCGGCGGGGGGGGGAGGAAAAGAGACCCAGTACTTC.

This clonotype turned up a few times. The chain links TRBV27 to TRBJ2-5; 8 nucleotides match TRBD1. The CDR3 is made up of 15 amino acids. Germline lookup yields CDR1 MNHEY and CDR2 SMNVEV (reference sequence). The V and J ends lost 5 bases and 2 bases, in that order; junction bases with no gene match: 7. The CDR3 loop reads CASSPLTGGQETQYF. In nucleotides, the CDR3 is TGTGCCAGCAGTCCCTTAACAGGGGGTCAAGAGACCCAGTACTTC.

This clonotype was seen more than once but under ten times. The gene calls are TRBV27 and TRBJ2-7, with a possible D match to TRBD1 (6 bases). There are 14 residues in the CDR3. V dropped 6 bases and J dropped 5 bases, with 17 bases sitting between them. Germline-derived CDR1 and CDR2 are MNHEY and SMNVEV (reference sequence). CDR3 protein: CASRITGMGNEQYF. CDR3 nucleotides: TGTGCCAGCAGGATAACAGGGATGGGTAACGAGCAGTACTTC.

This clonotype was seen at least ten times. The chain links TRBV6-2 or TRBV6-3 to TRBJ2-4, with 8 bases that match TRBD1. The germline V gene has CDR1 MNHEY and CDR2 SVGEGT. This CDR3 has 12 amino acids. The junction had 3 bases not matched to a gene; V was cut back by 8 bases and J by 6 bases. The CDR3 here is CASRQGSNIQYF. CDR3 nucleotides: TGTGCCAGCCGACAGGGGTCAAACATTCAGTACTTC.

The chain recombines TRBV20-1 with TRBJ2-3; 14 bases are shared with TRBD2. The CDR3 consists of 13 residues. V lost 8 bases and J lost 7; bases outside the gene matches: 5. Germline assignment: CDR1 DFQATT and CDR2 SNEGSKA (reference sequence). DNA of the CDR3: TGCAGTTACAGACTAGCGGGAGGGCATACGCAGTATTTT. It encodes CSYRLAGGHTQYF.

This clonotype was found a few times. In DNA form, the CDR3 reads TGTGCCAGCAGCATGTCTTGGGAGACCCAGTACTTC. This codes for CASSMSWETQYF. This rearrangement joins TRBV7-8 to TRBJ2-5; the D is unclear. Germline CDR1 and CDR2: SGHVS and FQNEAQ. This CDR3 region has 12 residues. V was trimmed by 5 bases and J by 5 bases, leaving 9 bases between them.

A word on this clonotype: Sequence at one end of the junction differs from germline and may be a read error. The J gene is TRBJ2-2, the V gene TRBV6-1; 8 positions agree with TRBD2. This CDR3 contains 16 residues. CDR1 is MNHNS, CDR2 SASEGT, per germline. CDR3 nucleotide sequence: TGTGCCAGCAGTGACCTCGTTAGCGGGAACCCCGGGGAGCTGTTTTTT. It is translated as CASSDLVSGNPGELFF.

This clonotype showed up many times. The V and J genes are TRBV27 and TRBJ2-7; D may be TRBD1 (5 bases). Germline V lookup: CDR1 MNHEY, CDR2 SMNVEV (reference sequence). This CDR3 is 13 amino acids long. Between the trimmed V and J ends, which lost 6 bases and 1 base, there was a span of 10 bases. CDR3 in amino acids: CASSFTGSYEQYF. The CDR3 nucleotides read TGTGCCAGCAGCTTTACAGGATCCTACGAGCAGTACTTC.

This clonotype was recorded many times. This rearrangement joins TRBV6-4 to TRBJ2-3, with D possibly TRBD2 on 6 matching bases. V lost 2 bases to trimming and J lost 0 bases, with 12 bases between them. CDR1 is MRHNA and CDR2 is SNTAGT in the germline V gene. CDR3 length equals 16 residues. CDR3 sequence (DNA): TGTGCCAGCAGTGACGATGGCGGGACGAGCACAGATACGCAGTATTTT. Amino acid sequence: CASSDDGGTSTDTQYF.

Many counts were recorded for this clonotype. CDR3 sequence (DNA): TGCGCCAGCAGCTTGGAGGCGGGGGGTCACTACGAGCAGTACTTC. It specifies CASSLEAGGHYEQYF. The gene calls are TRBV5-1 and TRBJ2-7; 8 nucleotides line up with TRBD2. The CDR3 length is 15 residues. The J segment lost 3 bases and the V segment lost 0 bases, leaving 5 bases of the junction unmatched. CDR1 is SGHRS and CDR2 is YFSETQ in the germline V gene.

The table lists this clonotype with many counts. The chain joins TRBV4-3 to TRBJ2-7; TRBD1 or TRBD2 may be the D gene (5 bases each). Germline CDR1 reads LGHNA; CDR2 reads YSLEER. The CDR3 covers 15 residues. Trimming took off 1 base at V and 0 bases at J, with 10 bases between the two ends. The CDR3 sequence: CASSQVYGASYEQYF. Written as DNA, the CDR3 is TGCGCCAGCAGCCAAGTGTACGGGGCCTCCTACGAGCAGTACTTC.

This clonotype was seen only a few times. The DNA of the CDR3 is TGTGCCAGCAGCTCTCACAGGGGTGGCTACACCTTC. Its protein is CASSSHRGGYTF. V is TRBV7-6 and J is TRBJ1-2; 7 nucleotides line up with TRBD1. The CDR3 contains 12 residues. Trimming removed 4 bases from V and 7 bases from J; junction bases left unmatched: 3. Germline V gene data show CDR1 as SGHVS and CDR2 as FNYEAQ. The full variable domain, in which reference TRBV7-6 and TRBJ1-2 provide the parts outside the CDR3, is GAGVSQSPRYKVTKRGQDVALRCDPISGHVSLYWYRQALGQGPEFLTYFNYEAQQDKSGLPNDRFSAERPEGSISTLTIQRTEQRDSAMYRCASSSHRGGYTFGSGTRLTVV.

This clonotype showed up just a few times. The gene calls are TRBV27 and TRBJ2-4, with 9 bases lining up with TRBD2. The CDR3 spans 16 residues. V shed 5 bases, J shed 2 bases, and the junction held 7 bases outside the gene matches. Germline V gene sequence: CDR1 MNHEY, CDR2 SMNVEV (reference sequence). CDR3 sequence (DNA): TGTGCCAGCAGTCCTATAGCGGGAGACACCAAAAACATTCAGTACTTC. Its translation is CASSPIAGDTKNIQYF.

The rearrangement joins TRBV7-9 to TRBJ1-2; D is undetermined. Per germline, CDR1 SEHNR and CDR2 FQNEAQ (reference sequence). There are 15 residues in the CDR3. Trimming cost V 4 bases and J 4 bases, with 16 bases left between them. CDR3 sequence: CASSYINEGFYGYTF. The CDR3 coding sequence is TGTGCCAGCAGCTACATCAATGAGGGCTTCTATGGCTACACCTTC.

In this sample, this clonotype turned up a few times. The chain recombines TRBV3-1 with TRBJ2-2; TRBD2 matches 9 bases. The V and J ends lost 7 bases and 1 base, in that order; junction bases with no gene match: 4. Germline lookup yields CDR1 LGHDT and CDR2 YNNKEL (reference sequence). This CDR3 is built from 15 residues. The CDR3 protein is CASNLAGENTGELFF. The CDR3, as DNA: TGTGCCAGCAACTTAGCGGGAGAGAACACCGGGGAGCTGTTTTTT.

This clonotype was found many times. The chain is built from TRBV5-6 and TRBJ2-1; TRBD2 is a possible D gene (7 bases). Germline V CDR1 and CDR2: SGHDT, YYEEEE. With 3 bases removed from V and 4 bases from J, the gap between germline ends came to 20 bases. The CDR3 is 17 amino acids. CDR3: CASSSTPGGRAYNEQFF. The CDR3 DNA reads TGTGCCAGCAGCTCAACGCCCGGGGGGCGCGCTTACAATGAGCAGTTCTTC.

This clonotype has ten or more counts. V gene TRBV20-1 combines with J gene TRBJ2-5; no reliable D call. V dropped 4 bases and J dropped 5 bases, with 11 bases sitting between them. The CDR3 spans 12 residues. Germline V gene sequence: CDR1 DFQATT, CDR2 SNEGSKA (reference sequence). CDR3: CSAMRGDETQYF. CDR3 nucleotide sequence: TGCAGTGCTATGCGCGGAGACGAGACCCAGTACTTC.

This clonotype was seen more than once but under ten times. The chain has TRBV6-1 and TRBJ2-7; D assignment may be TRBD1 or TRBD2 (5 bases each). The CDR3 is 15 amino acids. With 6 bases removed from V and 3 bases from J, the gap between germline ends came to 18 bases. Germline V gene sequence: CDR1 MNHNS, CDR2 SASEGT. The CDR3: CASRPPGPPSYEQYF. CDR3 bases: TGTGCCAGCAGGCCTCCGGGGCCCCCGAGCTACGAGCAGTACTTC.

This clonotype occurred a few times. This chain uses TRBV4-1 with TRBJ1-1, with TRBD1 as a possible D gene (5 bases). CDR3 size: 15 residues. Germline CDR1 is MGHRA and CDR2 is YSYEKL. V lost 0 bases, J lost 4 bases, and 12 bases lay in between. Here the CDR3 DNA reads TGCGCCAGCAGCCAAGATGGAGGGAGGGGCACTGAAGCTTTCTTT. It is translated as CASSQDGGRGTEAFF.

The V and J genes are TRBV30 and TRBJ2-1, with 10 bases lining up with TRBD2. V dropped 1 base and J dropped 0; count of bases not matched to a gene: 12. Germline CDR1 is GTSNPN and CDR2 is SVGIG (reference sequence). This CDR3 is 19 amino acids long. The CDR3 is CAWSGQTSGPMSSYNEQFF. The CDR3 region has the DNA TGTGCCTGGAGTGGTCAGACTAGCGGGCCTATGAGCTCCTACAATGAGCAGTTCTTC.

This clonotype was seen repeatedly, ten times or more. The V gene is TRBV29-1, the J gene TRBJ2-5; 7 bases match TRBD2. CDR1 is SQVTM and CDR2 is ANQGSEA in the germline V gene. The V gene end was trimmed by 7 bases and the J gene end by 2 bases; junction bases not matched to a gene: 4. This CDR3 comprises 12 residues. CDR3 protein: CSGREVQETQYF. CDR3 coding DNA: TGCAGCGGACGGGAGGTGCAAGAGACCCAGTACTTC.

The sample holds many counts of this clonotype. J is TRBJ2-1 and V is TRBV15, with TRBD1 matching 11 bases. The germline CDR1 and CDR2 sequences are LNHNV and YYDKDF (reference sequence). There are 17 residues in the CDR3. V lost 1 base to trimming and J lost 7 bases; unmatched junction nucleotides: 9. CDR3 amino acids: CATSRAPRTGGINEQFF. The CDR3 coding sequence is TGTGCCACCAGCAGAGCACCCAGGACAGGGGGCATAAATGAGCAGTTCTTC.

CDR3 region: CASLDLGGELFF. CDR3 in DNA: TGTGCCAGCCTGGACCTTGGAGGGGAGCTGTTTTTT. This chain links TRBV6-5 with TRBJ2-2; D uncertain. Germline V gene sequence: CDR1 MNHEY, CDR2 SVGAGI. The CDR3 loop spans 12 amino acids. The V gene lost 8 bases and the J gene lost 8 bases, with 12 bases spanning the gap.

The chain joins TRBV13 to TRBJ2-7; 8 bases align to TRBD1. The CDR3 covers 15 residues. The germline V gene has CDR1 PRHDT and CDR2 FYEKMQ (reference sequence). Trimming at V came to 4 bases and at J to 3 bases, leaving 8 bases not matched to a gene. The CDR3 sequence: CASSSHTGGHYEQYF. CDR3 DNA sequence: TGTGCCAGCAGCTCGCATACAGGGGGACACTACGAGCAGTACTTC.

V usage is TRBV19 and J usage is TRBJ2-5, with 9 positions matching TRBD2. Germline loops: CDR1 LNHDA, CDR2 SQIVND (reference sequence). With 1 base clipped from V and 3 bases from J, the junction kept 3 bases outside the gene matches. This CDR3 is 15 amino acids long. The CDR3 reads CASSIGASGEETQYF. CDR3 coding DNA: TGTGCCAGTAGTATAGGAGCTAGCGGGGAAGAGACCCAGTACTTC.

The chain has TRBV7-9 and TRBJ1-4, with 9 bases matching TRBD1. Per the germline V gene, CDR1 is SEHNR and CDR2 is FQNEAQ (reference sequence). The CDR3 covers 15 residues. J was trimmed by 5 bases and V by 5 bases; bases with no gene match: 6. The CDR3 DNA follows: TGTGCCAGCAGCCCGGCGACAGGGGGAAATGAAAAACTGTTTTTT. Its protein is CASSPATGGNEKLFF.